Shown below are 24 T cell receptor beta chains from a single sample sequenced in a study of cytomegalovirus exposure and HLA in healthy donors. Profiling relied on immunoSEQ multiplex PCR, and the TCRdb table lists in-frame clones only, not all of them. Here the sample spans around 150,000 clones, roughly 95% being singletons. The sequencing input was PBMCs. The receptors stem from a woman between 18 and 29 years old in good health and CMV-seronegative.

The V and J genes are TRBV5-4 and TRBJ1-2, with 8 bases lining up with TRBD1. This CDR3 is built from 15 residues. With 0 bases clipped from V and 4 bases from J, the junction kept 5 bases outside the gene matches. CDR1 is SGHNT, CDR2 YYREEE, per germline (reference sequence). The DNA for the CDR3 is TGTGCCAGCAGCTTGGATAGCACAGGGGGCTATGGCTACACCTTC. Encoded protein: CASSLDSTGGYGYTF.

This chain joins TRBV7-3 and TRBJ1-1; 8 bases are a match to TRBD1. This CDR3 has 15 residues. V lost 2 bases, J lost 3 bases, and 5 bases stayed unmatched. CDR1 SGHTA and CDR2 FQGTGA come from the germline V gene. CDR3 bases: TGTGCCAGCAGCTTACAAGCAGGGGGCTACACTGAAGCTTTCTTT. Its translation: CASSLQAGGYTEAFF.

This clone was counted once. CDR3 DNA sequence: TGTGCCAGCAGCTTAACAGCGGGGGAGGAAGATACGCAGTATTTT. Its protein product is CASSLTAGEEDTQYF. V and J are TRBV5-4 and TRBJ2-3; 8 bases are shared with TRBD2. V lost 2 bases to trimming and J lost 5 bases; unmatched junction nucleotides: 7. The CDR3 contains 15 residues. Germline-derived CDR1 and CDR2 are SGHNT and YYREEE (reference sequence).

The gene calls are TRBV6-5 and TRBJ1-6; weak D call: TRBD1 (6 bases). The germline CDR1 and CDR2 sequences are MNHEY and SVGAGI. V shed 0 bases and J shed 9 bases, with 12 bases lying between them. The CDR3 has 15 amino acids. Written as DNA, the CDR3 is TGTGCCAGCAGTTACTCCTGGGGGGGCTCTTCACCCCTCCACTTT. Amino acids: CASSYSWGGSSPLHF.

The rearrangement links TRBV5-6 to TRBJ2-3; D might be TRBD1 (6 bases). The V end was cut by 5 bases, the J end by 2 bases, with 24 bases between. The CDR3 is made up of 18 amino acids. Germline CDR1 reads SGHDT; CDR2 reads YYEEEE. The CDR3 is CASRRSQGPRSLTDTQYF. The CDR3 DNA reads TGTGCCAGCAGACGCTCGCAGGGGCCTCGTTCCCTCACAGATACGCAGTATTTT. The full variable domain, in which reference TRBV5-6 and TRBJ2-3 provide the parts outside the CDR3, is DAGVTQSPTHLIKTRGQQVTLRCSPKSGHDTVSWYQQALGQGPQFIFQYYEEEERQRGNFPDRFSGHQFPNYSSELNVNALLLGDSALYLCASRRSQGPRSLTDTQYFGPGTRLTVL.

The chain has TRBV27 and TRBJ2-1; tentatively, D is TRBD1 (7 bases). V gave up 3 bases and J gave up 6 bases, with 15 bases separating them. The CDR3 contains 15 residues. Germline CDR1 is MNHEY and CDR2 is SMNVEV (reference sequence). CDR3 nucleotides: TGTGCCAGCAGTTTGGAGGGGGCCGGGACCAATGAGCAGTTCTTC. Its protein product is CASSLEGAGTNEQFF.

The CDR3 here is CASSLESGSSYEQYF. The CDR3 region has the DNA TGTGCCAGCAGCTTAGAGTCAGGGTCGTCCTACGAGCAGTACTTC. J is TRBJ2-7 and V is TRBV11-3, with D possibly being TRBD1 (5 bases). Germline V lookup: CDR1 SGHNT, CDR2 YENEEA. The CDR3 totals 15 residues. V was shortened by 0 bases and J by 1 base, with 10 bases between the two germline ends.

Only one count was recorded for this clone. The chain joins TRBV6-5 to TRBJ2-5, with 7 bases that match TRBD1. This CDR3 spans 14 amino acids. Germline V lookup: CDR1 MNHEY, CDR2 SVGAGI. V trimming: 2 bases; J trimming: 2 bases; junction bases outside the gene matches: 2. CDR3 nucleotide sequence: TGTGCCAGCAGTTACCGGGACAGACAAGAGACCCAGTACTTC. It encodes CASSYRDRQETQYF.

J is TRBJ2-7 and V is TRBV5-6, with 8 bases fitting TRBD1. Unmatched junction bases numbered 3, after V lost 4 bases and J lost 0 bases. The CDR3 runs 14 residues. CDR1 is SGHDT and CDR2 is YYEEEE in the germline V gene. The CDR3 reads CASSTGQGSYEQYF. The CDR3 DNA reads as TGTGCCAGCAGCACCGGACAGGGCTCCTACGAGCAGTACTTC. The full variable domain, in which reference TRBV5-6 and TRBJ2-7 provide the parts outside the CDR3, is DAGVTQSPTHLIKTRGQQVTLRCSPKSGHDTVSWYQQALGQGPQFIFQYYEEEERQRGNFPDRFSGHQFPNYSSELNVNALLLGDSALYLCASSTGQGSYEQYFGPGTRLTVT.

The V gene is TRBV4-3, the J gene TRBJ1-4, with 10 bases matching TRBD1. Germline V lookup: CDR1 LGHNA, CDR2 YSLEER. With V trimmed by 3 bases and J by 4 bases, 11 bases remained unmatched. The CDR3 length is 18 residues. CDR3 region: CASSHSGQGGTFNEKLFF. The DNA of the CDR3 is TGCGCCAGCAGCCACTCCGGACAGGGGGGGACTTTTAATGAAAAACTGTTTTTT.

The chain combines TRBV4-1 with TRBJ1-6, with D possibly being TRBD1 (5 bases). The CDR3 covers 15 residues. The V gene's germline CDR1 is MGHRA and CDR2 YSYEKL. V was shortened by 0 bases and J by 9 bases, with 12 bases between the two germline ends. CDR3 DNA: TGCGCCAGCAGCCAAGAACGGGGGGAGGTTTCACCCCTCCACTTT. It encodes CASSQERGEVSPLHF.

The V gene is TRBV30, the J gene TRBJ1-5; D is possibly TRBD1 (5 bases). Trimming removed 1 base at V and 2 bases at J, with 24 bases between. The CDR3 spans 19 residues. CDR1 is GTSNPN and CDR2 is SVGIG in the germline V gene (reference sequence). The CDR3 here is CAWSAPTPQTGRGNQPQHF. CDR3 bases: TGTGCCTGGAGTGCCCCTACGCCTCAGACCGGCAGGGGCAATCAGCCCCAGCATTTT.

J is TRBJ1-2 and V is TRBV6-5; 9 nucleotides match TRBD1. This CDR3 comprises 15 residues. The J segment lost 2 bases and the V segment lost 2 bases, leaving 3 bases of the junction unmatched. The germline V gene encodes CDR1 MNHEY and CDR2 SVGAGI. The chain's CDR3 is CASSYLQGANYGYTF. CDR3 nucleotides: TGTGCCAGCAGTTACCTACAGGGGGCAAACTATGGCTACACCTTC.

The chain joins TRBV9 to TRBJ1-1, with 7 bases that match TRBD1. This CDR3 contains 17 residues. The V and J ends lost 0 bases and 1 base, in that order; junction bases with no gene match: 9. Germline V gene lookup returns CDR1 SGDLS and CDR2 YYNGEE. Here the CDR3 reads CASSVVGPGQRNTEAFF. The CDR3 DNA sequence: TGTGCCAGCAGCGTAGTAGGGCCGGGACAGAGGAACACTGAAGCTTTCTTT.

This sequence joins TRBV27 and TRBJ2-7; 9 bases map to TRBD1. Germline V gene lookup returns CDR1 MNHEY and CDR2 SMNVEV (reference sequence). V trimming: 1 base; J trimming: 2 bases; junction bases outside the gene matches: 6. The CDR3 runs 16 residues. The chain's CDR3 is CASSLLGTGRTYEQYF. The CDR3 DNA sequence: TGTGCCAGCAGTTTATTGGGGACAGGGCGGACCTACGAGCAGTACTTC.

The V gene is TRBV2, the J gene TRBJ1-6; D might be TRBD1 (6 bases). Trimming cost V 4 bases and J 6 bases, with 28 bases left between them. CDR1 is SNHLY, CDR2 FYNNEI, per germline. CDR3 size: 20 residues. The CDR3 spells CASSVERGRASFQSNSPLHF. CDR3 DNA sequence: TGTGCCAGCAGTGTGGAGAGGGGGAGAGCCAGTTTTCAGAGTAATTCACCCCTCCACTTT.

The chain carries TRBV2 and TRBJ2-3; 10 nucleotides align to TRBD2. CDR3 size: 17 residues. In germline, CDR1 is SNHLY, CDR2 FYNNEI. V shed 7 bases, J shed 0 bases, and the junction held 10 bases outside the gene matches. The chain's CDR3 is CASIVPSGGVSTDTQYF. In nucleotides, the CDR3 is TGTGCCAGCATAGTTCCCAGCGGGGGGGTGAGCACAGATACGCAGTATTTT.

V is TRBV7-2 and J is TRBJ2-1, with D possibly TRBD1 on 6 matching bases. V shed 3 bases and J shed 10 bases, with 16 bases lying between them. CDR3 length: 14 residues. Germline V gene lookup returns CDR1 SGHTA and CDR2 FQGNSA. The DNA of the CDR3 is TGTGCCAGCAGCTTCGTCACCGTGGGGACAGAGCAGTTCTTC. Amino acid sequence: CASSFVTVGTEQFF.

The CDR3 region has the DNA TGTGCCAGCAGCGTATCCACAGGGACCGAGCAGTACTTC. Translation gives CASSVSTGTEQYF. The gene calls are TRBV9 and TRBJ2-7; tentative D call: TRBD1 (6 bases). This CDR3 has 13 amino acids. CDR1 is SGDLS and CDR2 is YYNGEE in the germline V gene. Trimming took off 1 base at V and 6 bases at J, with 11 bases between the two ends.

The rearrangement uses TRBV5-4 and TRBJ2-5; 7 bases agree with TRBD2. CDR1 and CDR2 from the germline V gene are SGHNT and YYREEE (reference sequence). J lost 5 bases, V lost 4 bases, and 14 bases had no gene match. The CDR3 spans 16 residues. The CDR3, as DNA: TGTGCCAGCAGCCAGCCTAGGGGCGGGACTACTGAGACCCAGTACTTC. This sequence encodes CASSQPRGGTTETQYF.

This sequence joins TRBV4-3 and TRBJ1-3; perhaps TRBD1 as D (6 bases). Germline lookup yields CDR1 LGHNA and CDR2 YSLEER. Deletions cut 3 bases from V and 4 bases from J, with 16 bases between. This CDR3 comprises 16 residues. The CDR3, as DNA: TGCGCCAGCAGCCAGGATTCCGGGGGGCCAGGAAACACCATATATTTT. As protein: CASSQDSGGPGNTIYF.

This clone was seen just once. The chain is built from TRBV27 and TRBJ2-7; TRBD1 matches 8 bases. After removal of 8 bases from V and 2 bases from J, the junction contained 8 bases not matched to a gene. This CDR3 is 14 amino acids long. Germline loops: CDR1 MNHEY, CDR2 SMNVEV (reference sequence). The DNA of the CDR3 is TGTGCCAGCGGAGGTTCGACAGGGGCCTACGAGCAGTACTTC. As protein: CASGGSTGAYEQYF.

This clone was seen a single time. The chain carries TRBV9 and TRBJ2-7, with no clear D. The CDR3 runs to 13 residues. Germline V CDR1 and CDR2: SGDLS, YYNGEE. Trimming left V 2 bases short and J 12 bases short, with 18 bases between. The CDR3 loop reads CASSVGPRELRYF. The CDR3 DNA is TGTGCCAGCAGCGTGGGCCCCCGTGAATTGCGGTACTTC.

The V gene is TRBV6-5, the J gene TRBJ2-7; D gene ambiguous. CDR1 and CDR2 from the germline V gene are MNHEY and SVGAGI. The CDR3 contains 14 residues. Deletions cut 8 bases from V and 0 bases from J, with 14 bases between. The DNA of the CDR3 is TGTGCCAGCCGAAGAGGAATTCTCTCCTACGAGCAGTACTTC. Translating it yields CASRRGILSYEQYF.